This TCR beta chain derives from a study of patients and donors after allogeneic stem cell transplantation. TCRdb reanalysed the RT-PCR reads using MiXCR and keeps one entry per CDR3 protein. The table records approximately 37,000 distinct CDR3 sequences, 30% to 40% of them present only once. The CDR3 loop spans 12 amino acids. Germline CDR1 and CDR2: MDHEN and SYDVKM. Trimming cost V 1 base and J 10 bases, with 10 bases left between them. This chain uses TRBV28 with TRBJ1-1, with D possibly matching TRBD1 (5 bases). The sequenced sample consisted of blood, either unsorted or a sorted T cell fraction (not recorded which). This receptor was obtained from a human donor who was either an allogeneic HSCT recipient or a stem cell or donor lymphocyte infusion donor (not recorded which). It is not recorded whose cells these are; they may come from a transplant donor. CDR3 protein: CASSLSGGGAFF. In nucleotides, the CDR3 is TGTGCCAGCAGTTTATCGGGCGGGGGAGCTTTCTTT.